One T cell receptor (beta chain) is described in this entry. The antigen is unknown. The data belong to a study of CXCR3-negative and CXCR3-positive naive CD8 T cells. Study information: Sequencing brought in about 135 million TRB reads altogether, and each library got about 1.5 +/- 0.3 million.

Overall study results and limits: Similarly elevated diversity marked both naive subsets, with memory CD8+ cells showing far lower diversity. Most assays were run on fresh PBMCs (CXCR3 expression partially decreased after cryopreservation).

Each TRB cDNA library was prepared by 5' RACE (with UMI labels). TCRdb re-called the 5' RACE reads, yielding one record per CDR3 amino acid sequence without DNA. Found here are under 85,000 distinct CDR3 sequences; the top ten clones hold 1.6%. Naive CD8+ T cells were CD45RO-CCR7+CD27+CD95-. Germline CDR1 is SQVTM and CDR2 is ANQGSEA. The CDR3 is 13 amino acids. V is TRBV29-1 and J is TRBJ2-1; there is no DNA to check the TCRdb D call of TRBD1. The origin of this receptor is a human donor in good health. Some clones in this sample may be carry-over from other donors' samples. The sample comprised naive CXCR3- CD8+ T cells from blood. The subset denotes: CD45RO-CCR7+CD27+CD95- naive CD8+ T cells lacking CXCR3 (TNR3-). This CDR3 is CSVRTVSYNEQFF.